Listed below are T cell receptor beta chains from one sample, sequenced in a study of OX40 agonist ivuxolimab in advanced cancers. The method was immunoSEQ multiplex PCR; TCRdb's version includes in-frame clones alone and lacks a portion of them. The data show some 97,000 clones, about 91% seen once. The material was CD4+ or CD8+ T cells sorted from blood, obtained in a trial of the OX40 agonist ivuxolimab. All receptors derive from an adult with an advanced solid tumor such as melanoma, head and neck, liver or kidney cancer. Each CDR3 is given with its conserved first and last residue. The D gene is left open where the match is weak. The size entry is marked missing in some rows and otherwise reads once, few, many or a size class.

CDR3 protein | CDR3 DNA | J gene | clone size | V gene | D gene
CAISGTHEAFF | TGTGCCATCAGTGGGACACATGAAGCTTTCTTT | TRBJ1-1 | once | TRBV10-3 | NA
CASSLTGGGYEQYF | TGCGCCAGCAGCCTCACAGGGGGAGGCTACGAGCAGTACTTC | TRBJ2-7 | NA | TRBV5-1 | TRBD1
CASSPKAEAFF | TGTGCCAGCAGTCCGAAAGCTGAAGCTTTCTTT | TRBJ1-1 | NA | TRBV2 | NA
CASSLSPSGIQETQYF | TGCGCCAGCAGCTTGTCACCTAGCGGAATCCAAGAGACCCAGTACTTC | TRBJ2-5 | NA | TRBV5-1 | TRBD2
CASSQLDPPEQYF | TGCGCCAGCAGCCAACTAGACCCCCCCGAGCAGTACTTC | TRBJ2-7 | few | TRBV4-1 | NA
CASSGGLRYGYTF | TGTGCCAGCAGTGGGGGTCTAAGGTATGGCTACACCTTC | TRBJ1-2 | NA | TRBV25-1 | NA
CASRSTGQETQYF | TGTGCCAGCAGGTCTACAGGTCAGGAGACCCAGTACTTC | TRBJ2-5 | NA | TRBV6-5 | NA
CASSQVSFGTDTQYF | TGTGCCAGCAGCCAAGTATCATTTGGGACAGATACGCAGTATTTT | TRBJ2-3 | once | TRBV14 | NA
CASTTRRSPANTGELFF | TGTGCCAGTACGACACGAAGGAGCCCCGCGAACACCGGGGAGCTGTTTTTT | TRBJ2-2 | NA | TRBV19 | NA
CAWSQGTGELFF | TGTGCCTGGTCACAGGGAACCGGGGAGCTGTTTTTT | TRBJ2-2 | NA | TRBV30 | NA
CASSLDRGNTEAFF | TGCGCCAGCAGCTTGGATCGGGGGAACACTGAAGCTTTCTTT | TRBJ1-1 | NA | TRBV5-1 | NA
CASLTGSNEQYF | TGTGCCAGCCTGACAGGGAGCAACGAGCAGTACTTC | TRBJ2-7 | once | TRBV2 | TRBD1
CASSWAGGGETQYF | TGTGCCAGTAGTTGGGCAGGGGGCGGTGAGACCCAGTACTTC | TRBJ2-5 | NA | TRBV19 | TRBD1
CAWGPPSGRATDTQYF | TGTGCCTGGGGCCCCCCTAGCGGGAGGGCGACAGATACGCAGTATTTT | TRBJ2-3 | NA | TRBV30 | TRBD2
CASSPGQGRHQPQHF | TGTGCCAGCAGCCCGGGACAGGGGAGACATCAGCCCCAGCATTTT | TRBJ1-5 | NA | TRBV28 | TRBD1
CASNLNTEAFF | TGTGCCTCGAACTTGAACACTGAAGCTTTCTTT | TRBJ1-1 | few | TRBV19 | NA
CASSLDVGGNQPQHF | TGTGCCAGCAGCTTAGATGTAGGAGGCAATCAGCCCCAGCATTTT | TRBJ1-5 | NA | TRBV7-2 | NA
CASRRETGPRNTEAFF | TGCGCCAGCAGAAGAGAGACAGGGCCCCGAAACACTGAAGCTTTCTTT | TRBJ1-1 | NA | TRBV5-1 | TRBD1
CASSLVSGGRTYNEQFF | TGTGCCAGCAGCTTAGTCTCAGGGGGCCGGACCTACAATGAGCAGTTCTTC | TRBJ2-1 | NA | TRBV7-6 | TRBD1
CASRTANTGELFF | TGTGCCAGCCGGACCGCGAACACCGGGGAGCTGTTTTTT | TRBJ2-2 | NA | TRBV25-1 | NA
CASSDLGHSNQPQHF | TGTGCCAGCAGTGATTTGGGACATAGCAATCAGCCCCAGCATTTT | TRBJ1-5 | few | TRBV6-1 | NA
CASGLVLGGYNEQFF | TGTGCTAGTGGTTTGGTACTTGGAGGTTACAATGAGCAGTTCTTC | TRBJ2-1 | NA | TRBV12-5 | NA
CASSPPGQGLHSGANVLTF | TGTGCCAGCAGCCCGCCGGGACAGGGCCTCCACTCTGGGGCCAACGTCCTGACTTTC | TRBJ2-6 | NA | TRBV7-9 | TRBD1
CASTPGQGAISYNEQFF | TGTGCCAGCACCCCGGGACAGGGGGCAATTTCCTACAATGAGCAGTTCTTC | TRBJ2-1 | NA | TRBV5-6 | TRBD1
CASSIGDRPTDTQYF | TGTGCCAGTAGTATAGGGGACAGGCCCACAGATACGCAGTATTTT | TRBJ2-3 | NA | TRBV19 | TRBD1
CASSLVEVATEAFF | TGCGCCAGCAGCTTGGTAGAGGTGGCCACTGAAGCTTTCTTT | TRBJ1-1 | NA | TRBV5-1 | NA
CASSFGPRNTEAFF | TGTGCCAGCAGTTTTGGACCACGGAACACTGAAGCTTTCTTT | TRBJ1-1 | NA | TRBV28 | NA
CASSLLTGSNEKLFF | TGTGCCAGCAGCTTATTGACAGGGAGTAATGAAAAACTGTTTTTT | TRBJ1-4 | NA | TRBV7-9 | TRBD1
CASSIPADATSNQPQHF | TGTGCCAGTAGTATTCCCGCAGATGCCACCTCCAATCAGCCCCAGCATTTT | TRBJ1-5 | NA | TRBV19 | NA
CASSPTVPSREQFF | TGTGCCAGCAGCCCAACCGTCCCCTCGAGGGAGCAGTTCTTC | TRBJ2-1 | NA | TRBV11-2 | NA
CASSDLGGPYTEAFF | TGTGCCAGCAGTGACTTAGGGGGGCCCTACACTGAAGCTTTCTTT | TRBJ1-1 | NA | TRBV2 | NA
CASSPRLVAYEQYF | TGTGCCAGCAGCCCCAGACTAGTAGCCTACGAGCAGTACTTC | TRBJ2-7 | NA | TRBV11-1 | NA
CASSALGTGEKLFF | TGTGCCAGCAGCGCATTAGGTACGGGTGAAAAACTGTTTTTT | TRBJ1-4 | NA | TRBV9 | NA
CASSLKGGVQETQYF | TGTGCCAGCAGCTTAAAGGGGGGGGTCCAAGAGACCCAGTACTTC | TRBJ2-5 | NA | TRBV7-8 | NA
CASSMGLSTDTQYF | TGTGCCAGCAGCATGGGACTCAGCACAGATACGCAGTATTTT | TRBJ2-3 | NA | TRBV11-3 | NA
CAWSAGTVNTGELFF | TGTGCCTGGAGTGCCGGGACCGTTAACACCGGGGAGCTGTTTTTT | TRBJ2-2 | NA | TRBV30 | NA
CASSAFRGAQYF | TGTGCCAGCAGCGCCTTTAGAGGGGCCCAGTACTTC | TRBJ2-5 | NA | TRBV9 | NA
CASSLALGGTNEKLFF | TGTGCCAGCAGCTTAGCCCTGGGGGGCACTAATGAAAAACTGTTTTTT | TRBJ1-4 | NA | TRBV7-8 | NA
CASSASGTYEQYF | TGTGCCAGCTCGGCTAGCGGAACCTACGAGCAGTACTTC | TRBJ2-7 | NA | TRBV6-5 | TRBD2
CAWGAGANVLTF | TGTGCCTGGGGAGCAGGGGCCAACGTCCTGACTTTC | TRBJ2-6 | NA | TRBV30 | NA
CASSLRSNIGAEAFF | TGCGCCAGCAGCTTGAGGTCTAATATAGGAGCTGAAGCTTTCTTT | TRBJ1-1 | NA | TRBV5-1 | NA
CASRAAQNYEQYF | TGCGCCAGCAGAGCTGCACAGAACTACGAGCAGTACTTC | TRBJ2-7 | NA | TRBV10-2 | NA
CASSAGRTGGADEQFF | TGCGCCAGCAGTGCGGGACGGACAGGGGGGGCGGATGAGCAGTTCTTC | TRBJ2-1 | NA | TRBV10-1 | TRBD1
CASRSRTEYTGELFF | TGTGCCAGCAGATCCCGGACAGAGTACACCGGGGAGCTGTTTTTT | TRBJ2-2 | NA | TRBV2 | NA
CSVRSGAYNEQFF | TGCAGCGTTAGAAGCGGGGCCTACAATGAGCAGTTCTTC | TRBJ2-1 | NA | TRBV29-1 | TRBD2
CASSATSSYEQYF | TGTGCCAGCAGTGCGACAAGTTCCTACGAGCAGTACTTC | TRBJ2-7 | NA | TRBV6-1 | NA
CASSRKLLAEPEQFF | TGTGCCAGCAGCCGGAAGTTACTAGCGGAGCCAGAGCAGTTCTTC | TRBJ2-1 | NA | TRBV5-6 | TRBD2
CASFRNTEAFF | TGTGCCAGCTTCCGTAACACTGAAGCTTTCTTT | TRBJ1-1 | NA | TRBV2 | NA
CASSNSGQGSYEQYF | TGTGCCAGCAGCAATAGCGGGCAGGGGAGTTACGAGCAGTACTTC | TRBJ2-7 | NA | TRBV7-2 | NA